A single sample gave rise to the 23 T cell receptor beta chains below, sequenced in a study of T cell repertoires in cytomegalovirus infection. MiXCR was run by TCRdb on the reads, yielding one entry per CDR3 protein. The table shows roughly 920,000 distinct CDR3 sequences, with 30% to 40% occurring only once. These receptors lack a known antigen. The specimen comprised cultured CD8+ T cells from PBMCs, sampled from culture after CMV antigen stimulation. The origin of the receptors is a human donor in good health (CMV status not recorded). Some clones in this sample may be carry-over from other donors' samples.

About this clonotype: An end of the junction differs from the germline gene, which may be a read error. The genes are TRBV7-1 and TRBJ2-5; unclear D gene. TRBV7-1 is an ORF, with its function uncertain. This CDR3 contains 14 residues. CDR3 amino acids: CVSSPRESGETQYF. The CDR3 DNA sequence: TGTGTCAGCAGCCCCCGAGAGTCCGGGGAGACCCAGTACTTC.

A word on this clonotype: At one end the junction does not follow the germline gene, possibly because of a read error. The J gene is TRBJ2-3, the V gene TRBV20-1, with D unresolved. The length of the CDR3 is 16 residues. Germline V gene lookup returns CDR1 DFQATT and CDR2 SNEGSKA (reference sequence). The CDR3 spells CSAGEVEADETDTQYF. Here the CDR3 DNA reads TGCAGTGCTGGAGAGGTAGAGGCCGATGAAACAGATACGCAGTATTTT.

The V call is TRBV5-1, the J call TRBJ2-7, with a weak D call TRBD2 (5 bases). CDR1 and CDR2 from the germline V gene are SGHRS and YFSETQ. This CDR3 is 15 amino acids long. With 5 bases removed from V and 0 bases from J, the gap between germline ends came to 15 bases. The CDR3 is CASSPGFFSSYEQYF. The CDR3 DNA follows: TGCGCCAGCAGTCCGGGGTTCTTCAGCTCCTACGAGCAGTACTTC.

V gene TRBV20-1 combines with J gene TRBJ2-2, with D perhaps assigned TRBD1 or TRBD2 (5 bases each). Germline values: CDR1 DFQATT, CDR2 SNEGSKA (reference sequence). V lost 0 bases and J 5 bases, leaving 16 bases between the germline ends. This CDR3 is built from 16 residues. The chain's CDR3 is CSARDRVEGLTGELFF. In DNA, the CDR3 is TGCAGTGCTAGAGATCGGGTCGAGGGGTTGACCGGGGAGCTGTTTTTT.

The chain carries TRBV9 and TRBJ1-2, with D unresolved. Trimming stripped 5 bases from V and 4 bases from J, with 9 bases between. This CDR3 region has 12 residues. CDR1 is SGDLS, CDR2 YYNGEE, per germline. Written as DNA, the CDR3 is TGTGCCAGCAGGGCAGGAGTCTATGGCTACACCTTC. Amino acid sequence: CASRAGVYGYTF.

This clonotype was counted many times. The chain is built from TRBV12-3 or TRBV12-4 and TRBJ2-1; possibly TRBD1 or TRBD2 for D (5 bases each). This CDR3 contains 20 residues. V dropped 5 bases and J dropped 6 bases, with 32 bases sitting between them. The CDR3 DNA sequence: TGTGCCAGCAGTCCCACCCGATCCTACGCCGGGACCACGGGCTGCAATGAGCAGTTCTTC. It encodes CASSPTRSYAGTTGCNEQFF.

This rearrangement joins TRBV12-3 or TRBV12-4 to TRBJ2-5, with D perhaps matching TRBD2 (5 bases). CDR3 length: 12 residues. V was shortened by 5 bases and J by 7 bases, with 11 bases between the two germline ends. DNA of the CDR3: TGTGCCAGCAGTCCGGGGTCGGGGACCCAGTACTTC. The encoded protein is CASSPGSGTQYF.

A note on this clonotype: The CDR3 ends on some other residue instead of the conserved phenylalanine or tryptophan, so this is likely a read error. The gene calls are TRBV12-3 or TRBV12-4 and TRBJ2-3; D call uncertain. V lost 5 bases to trimming and J lost 5 bases, with 11 bases between them. This CDR3 is 13 amino acids long. The CDR3 is CASSGGAKDTQYY. The CDR3 DNA sequence: TGTGCCAGCAGTGGCGGTGCGAAAGATACGCAGTATTAT.

This clonotype was picked up a small number of times. This rearrangement joins TRBV3-1 to TRBJ2-5, with TRBD2 as a possible D gene (6 bases). V was pared by 3 bases and J by 1 base, with 15 bases between. The CDR3 has 16 amino acids. The germline V gene encodes CDR1 LGHDT and CDR2 YNNKEL (reference sequence). This CDR3 reads CASSQYWTTIQETQYF. The CDR3 nucleotides are TGTGCCAGCAGCCAGTATTGGACTACCATCCAAGAGACCCAGTACTTC.

This clonotype was seen more than once but under ten times. This sequence joins TRBV6-5 and TRBJ1-2; no clear D. Trimming left V 6 bases short and J 7 bases short, with 18 bases between. Germline V lookup: CDR1 MNHEY, CDR2 SVGAGI. The CDR3 has 14 residues. The CDR3 sequence is CASSARDFWVGYTF. DNA of the CDR3: TGTGCCAGCAGCGCTAGGGATTTTTGGGTTGGCTACACCTTC.

The rearrangement uses TRBV11-3 and TRBJ2-1; the D gene could be TRBD1 or TRBD2 (5 bases each). The V gene's germline CDR1 is SGHNT and CDR2 YENEEA. V lost 4 bases, J lost 3 bases, and 13 bases lay in between. This CDR3 contains 15 residues. The CDR3 DNA reads TGTGCCAGCAGCTCCCGGGACCCCAACTACAATGAGCAGTTCTTC. Its protein product is CASSSRDPNYNEQFF.

This clonotype turned up a few times. V gene TRBV12-3 or TRBV12-4 combines with J gene TRBJ2-1; D is perhaps TRBD2 (6 bases). Trimming took off 6 bases at V and 5 bases at J, with 20 bases between the two ends. CDR3 size: 16 residues. This CDR3 reads CASSPRGTPPHNEQFF. CDR3 bases: TGTGCCAGCAGCCCTCGGGGGACTCCTCCCCACAATGAGCAGTTCTTC.

As concerns this clonotype: This sequence may be a read error, since a much larger clone differs from it by one base. V and J are TRBV4-1 and TRBJ2-3; 12 bases fit TRBD2. The CDR3 extends over 15 amino acids. The V gene's germline CDR1 is MGHRA and CDR2 YSYEKL. CDR3 amino acids: CASSTSGGLTDTQYF. The CDR3 region has the DNA TGTGCCAGCAGCACTAGCGGGGGGCTCACAGATACGCAGTATTTT.

The J gene is TRBJ2-2, the V gene TRBV24-1; D call uncertain. The CDR3 totals 11 residues. CDR1 is KGHDR, CDR2 SFDVKD, per germline. Trimming cost V 5 bases and J 9 bases, with 6 bases left between them. The CDR3 protein is CATSGGRELFF. The CDR3 DNA is TGTGCCACCAGTGGGGGAAGGGAGCTGTTTTTT.

The chain links TRBV7-8 to TRBJ1-4; 7 bases line up with TRBD1. Germline CDR1 is SGHVS and CDR2 is FQNEAQ. V shed 8 bases and J 8 bases; nucleotides not matched to a gene: 5. The CDR3 has 12 amino acids. CDR3 bases: TGTGCCAGCGGAACAGGGGTGGAAAAACTGTTTTTT. It is translated as CASGTGVEKLFF.

As for this clonotype: The germline gene is not matched at one end of the junction; a read error may be the cause. This CDR3 is CANSEGTAFQETQYF. In DNA form, the CDR3 reads TGTGCCAACAGTGAGGGGACAGCGTTTCAAGAGACCCAGTACTTC. This sequence joins TRBV6-6 and TRBJ2-5, with 7 bases fitting TRBD1. Germline V CDR1 and CDR2: MNHNY, SVGAGI (reference sequence). This CDR3 has 15 residues.

This clonotype has a count of ten or more. The rearrangement joins TRBV7-9 to TRBJ1-5; no clear D. CDR1 is SEHNR and CDR2 is FQNEAQ in the germline V gene (reference sequence). CDR3 length: 15 amino acids. Trimming took off 5 bases at V and 0 bases at J, with 11 bases between the two ends. The CDR3 sequence: CASSLGIGSNQPQHF. The CDR3 DNA sequence: TGTGCCAGCAGCCTCGGGATTGGTAGCAATCAGCCCCAGCATTTT.

V usage is TRBV11-2 and J usage is TRBJ2-7, with D perhaps given as TRBD1 or TRBD2 (5 bases each). Germline assignment: CDR1 SGHAT and CDR2 FQNNGV. The CDR3 is 15 residues long. V shed 0 bases and J shed 3 bases, with 12 bases lying between them. This chain's CDR3 is CASSLEGTDFYEQYF. CDR3 coding DNA: TGTGCCAGCAGCTTAGAAGGGACGGATTTCTACGAGCAGTACTTC.

This clonotype showed up many times. The V gene is TRBV7-8, the J gene TRBJ2-3, with D perhaps matching TRBD2 (6 bases). Between the trimmed V and J ends, which lost 2 bases and 2 bases, there was a span of 14 bases. The CDR3 length is 16 residues. Germline V gene lookup returns CDR1 SGHVS and CDR2 FQNEAQ. Here the CDR3 DNA reads TGTGCCAGCAGCTTACCGGGGGACTCAGACACAGATACGCAGTATTTT. Translating gives CASSLPGDSDTDTQYF. Full variable domain (missing parts from reference TRBV7-8 and TRBJ2-3): GAGVSQSPRYKVAKRGQDVALRCDPISGHVSLFWYQQALGQGPEFLTYFQNEAQLDKSGLPSDRFFAERPEGSVSTLKIQRTQQEDSAVYLCASSLPGDSDTDTQYFGPGTRLTVL.

The V and J genes are TRBV12-3 or TRBV12-4 and TRBJ1-4; D remains ambiguous. The V end was cut by 6 bases, the J end by 6 bases, with 14 bases between. The CDR3 contains 14 residues. Written as DNA, the CDR3 is TGTGCCAGCAGACTCCGGACCTGGGATGAAAAACTGTTTTTT. Amino acid sequence: CASRLRTWDEKLFF.

This clonotype was seen repeatedly, ten times or more. The chain combines TRBV7-2 with TRBJ2-1; TRBD1 matches 12 bases. Germline V gives CDR1 SGHTA, CDR2 FQGNSA. The junction had 12 bases not matched to a gene; V was cut back by 8 bases and J by 7 bases. The CDR3 contains 16 residues. CDR3 coding DNA: TGTGCCAGCGCAACACCGGGACAGGGGGCATATAATGAGCAGTTCTTC. Protein sequence: CASATPGQGAYNEQFF.

This clonotype came up many times. Here the CDR3 reads CASSSPALTGGTYEQYF. In DNA form, the CDR3 reads TGTGCCAGCAGCTCCCCAGCGTTGACAGGGGGCACCTACGAGCAGTACTTC. The rearrangement joins TRBV7-6 to TRBJ2-7, with 10 bases fitting TRBD1. The CDR3 runs 17 residues. Unmatched junction bases numbered 11, after V lost 4 bases and J lost 2 bases. Germline CDR1 and CDR2: SGHVS and FNYEAQ.

This clonotype was counted once. This rearrangement joins TRBV9 to TRBJ2-3; D may be TRBD2 (6 bases). Trimming took 3 bases from V and 1 from J, leaving 9 bases between them. The CDR3 totals 14 residues. Germline-derived CDR1 and CDR2 are SGDLS and YYNGEE. For the CDR3, the DNA is TGTGCCAGCAGCGCTCGCGGGGGCACAGATACGCAGTATTTT. Its protein product is CASSARGGTDTQYF.